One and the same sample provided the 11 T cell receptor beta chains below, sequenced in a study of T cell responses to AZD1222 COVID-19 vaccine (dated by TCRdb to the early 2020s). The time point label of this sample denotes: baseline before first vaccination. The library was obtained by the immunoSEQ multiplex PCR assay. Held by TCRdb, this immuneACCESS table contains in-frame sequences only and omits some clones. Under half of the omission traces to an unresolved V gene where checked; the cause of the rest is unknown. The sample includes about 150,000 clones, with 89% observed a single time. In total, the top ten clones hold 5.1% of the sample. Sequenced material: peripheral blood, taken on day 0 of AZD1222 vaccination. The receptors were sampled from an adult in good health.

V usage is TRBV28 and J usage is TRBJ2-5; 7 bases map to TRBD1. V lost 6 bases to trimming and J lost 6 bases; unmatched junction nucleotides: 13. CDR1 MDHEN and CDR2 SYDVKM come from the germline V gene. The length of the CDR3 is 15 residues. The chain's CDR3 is CASRPPTTGPKTQYF. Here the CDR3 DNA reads TGTGCCAGCAGGCCGCCGACGACAGGGCCGAAGACCCAGTACTTC.

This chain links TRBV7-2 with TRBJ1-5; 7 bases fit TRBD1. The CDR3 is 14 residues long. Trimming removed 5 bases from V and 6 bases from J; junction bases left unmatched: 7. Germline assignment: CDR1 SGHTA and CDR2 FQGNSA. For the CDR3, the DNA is TGTGCCAGCAGCCCAGACAGGGCTGTTCAGCCCCAGCATTTT. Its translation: CASSPDRAVQPQHF. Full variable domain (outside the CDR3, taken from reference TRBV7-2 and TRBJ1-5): GAGVSQSPSNKVTEKGKDVELRCDPISGHTALYWYRQSLGQGLEFLIYFQGNSAPDKSGLPSDRFSAERTGGSVSTLTIQRTQQEDSAVYLCASSPDRAVQPQHFGDGTRLSIL.

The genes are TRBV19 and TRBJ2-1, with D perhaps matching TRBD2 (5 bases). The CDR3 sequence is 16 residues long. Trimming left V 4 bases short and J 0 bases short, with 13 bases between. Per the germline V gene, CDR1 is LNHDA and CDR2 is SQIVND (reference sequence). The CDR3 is CASSTTSGNSYNEQFF. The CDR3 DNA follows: TGTGCCAGTAGTACCACAAGCGGTAACTCCTACAATGAGCAGTTCTTC.

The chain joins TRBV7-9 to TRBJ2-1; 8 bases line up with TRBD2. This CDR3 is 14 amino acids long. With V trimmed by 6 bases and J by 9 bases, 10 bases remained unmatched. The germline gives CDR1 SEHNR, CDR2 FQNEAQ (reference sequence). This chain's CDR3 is CASSRDGRAAEQFF. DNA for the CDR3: TGTGCCAGCAGTCGGGACGGGAGGGCCGCTGAGCAGTTCTTC.

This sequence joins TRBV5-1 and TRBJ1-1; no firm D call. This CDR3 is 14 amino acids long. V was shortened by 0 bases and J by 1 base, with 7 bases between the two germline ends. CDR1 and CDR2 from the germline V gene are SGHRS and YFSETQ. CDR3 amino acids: CASSLEVRNTEAFF. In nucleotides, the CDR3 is TGCGCCAGCAGCTTGGAGGTCAGGAACACTGAAGCTTTCTTT. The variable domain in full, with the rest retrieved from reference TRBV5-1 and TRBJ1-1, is KAGVTQTPRYLIKTRGQQVTLSCSPISGHRSVSWYQQTPGQGLQFLFEYFSETQRNKGNFPGRFSGRQFSNSRSEMNVSTLELGDSALYLCASSLEVRNTEAFFGQGTRLTVV.

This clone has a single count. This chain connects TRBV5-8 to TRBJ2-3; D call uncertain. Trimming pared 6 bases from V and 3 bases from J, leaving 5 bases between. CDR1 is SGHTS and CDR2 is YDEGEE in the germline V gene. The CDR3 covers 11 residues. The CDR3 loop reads CASTRTDTQYF. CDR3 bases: TGTGCCAGCACCCGGACAGATACGCAGTATTTT.

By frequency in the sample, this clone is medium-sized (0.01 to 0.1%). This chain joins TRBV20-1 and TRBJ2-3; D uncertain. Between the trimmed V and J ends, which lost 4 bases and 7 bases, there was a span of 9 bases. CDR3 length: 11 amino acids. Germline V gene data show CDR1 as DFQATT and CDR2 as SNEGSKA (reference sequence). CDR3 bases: TGCAGTGCTACCCCCCAAAATACGCAGTATTTT. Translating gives CSATPQNTQYF.

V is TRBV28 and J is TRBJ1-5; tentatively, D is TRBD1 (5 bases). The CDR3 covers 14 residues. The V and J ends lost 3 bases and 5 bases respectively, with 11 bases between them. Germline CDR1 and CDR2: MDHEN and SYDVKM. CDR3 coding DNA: TGTGCCAGCAGTTTCGTTTCGGGGGATCAGCCCCAGCATTTT. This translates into CASSFVSGDQPQHF. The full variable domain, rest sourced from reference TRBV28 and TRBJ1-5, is DVKVTQSSRYLVKRTGEKVFLECVQDMDHENMFWYRQDPGLGLRLIYFSYDVKMKEKGDIPEGYSVSREKKERFSLILESASTNQTSMYLCASSFVSGDQPQHFGDGTRLSIL.

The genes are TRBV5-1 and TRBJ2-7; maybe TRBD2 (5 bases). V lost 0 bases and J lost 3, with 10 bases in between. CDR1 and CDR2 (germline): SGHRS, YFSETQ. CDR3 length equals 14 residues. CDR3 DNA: TGCGCCAGCAGCTTGGCGGACTCGGTCTACGAGCAGTACTTC. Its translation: CASSLADSVYEQYF. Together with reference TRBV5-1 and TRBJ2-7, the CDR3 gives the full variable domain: KAGVTQTPRYLIKTRGQQVTLSCSPISGHRSVSWYQQTPGQGLQFLFEYFSETQRNKGNFPGRFSGRQFSNSRSEMNVSTLELGDSALYLCASSLADSVYEQYFGPGTRLTVT.

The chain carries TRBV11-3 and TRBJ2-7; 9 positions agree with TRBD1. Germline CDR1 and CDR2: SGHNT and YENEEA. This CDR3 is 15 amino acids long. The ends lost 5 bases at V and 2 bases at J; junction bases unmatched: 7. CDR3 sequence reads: CASSLGTGSTYEQYF. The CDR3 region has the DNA TGTGCCAGCAGCCTCGGGACAGGGAGTACCTACGAGCAGTACTTC.

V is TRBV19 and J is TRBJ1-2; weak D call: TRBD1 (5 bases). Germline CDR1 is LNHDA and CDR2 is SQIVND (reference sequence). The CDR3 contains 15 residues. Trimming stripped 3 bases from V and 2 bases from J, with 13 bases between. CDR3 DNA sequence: TGTGCCAGTAGTATTCGGGCAGGGCCCAACTATGGCTACACCTTC. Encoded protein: CASSIRAGPNYGYTF.